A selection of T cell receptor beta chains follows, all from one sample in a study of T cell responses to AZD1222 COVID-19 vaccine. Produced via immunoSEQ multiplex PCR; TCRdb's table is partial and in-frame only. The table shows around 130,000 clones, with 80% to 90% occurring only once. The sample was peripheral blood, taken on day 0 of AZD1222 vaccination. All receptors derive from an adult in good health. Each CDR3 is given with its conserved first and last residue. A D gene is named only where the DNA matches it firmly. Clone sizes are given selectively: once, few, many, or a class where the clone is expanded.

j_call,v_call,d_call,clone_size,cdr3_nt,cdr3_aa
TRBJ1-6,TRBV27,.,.,TGTGCCAGCAGTTTCCTCGATGGCCCCCTCCACTTT,CASSFLDGPLHF
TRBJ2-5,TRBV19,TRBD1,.,TGTGCCAGTAGTACAAACAGGGGGGAGACCCAGTACTTC,CASSTNRGETQYF
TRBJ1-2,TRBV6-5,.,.,TGTGCCAGCTTCATGAACTATGGCTACACCTTC,CASFMNYGYTF
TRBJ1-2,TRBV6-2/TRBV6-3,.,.,TGTGCCAGCAGTTACGAAGGTTGGGGCTACACCTTC,CASSYEGWGYTF
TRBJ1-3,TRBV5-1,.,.,TGCGCCAGCAGCCCCGAGGGGCTGAGAAACACCATATATTTT,CASSPEGLRNTIYF
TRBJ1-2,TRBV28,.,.,TGTGCCAGCAGCTTAGGGGCAGTAACTAACTATGGCTACACCTTC,CASSLGAVTNYGYTF
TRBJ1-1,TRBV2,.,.,TGTGCCAGCAGTGACATTTTGTCCACTGAAGCTTTCTTT,CASSDILSTEAFF
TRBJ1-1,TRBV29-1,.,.,TGCAGCGTTGAAAACCCCGAGAGGGCTCCTGAAGCTTTCTTT,CSVENPERAPEAFF
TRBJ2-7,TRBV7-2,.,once,TGTGCCAGCAGCTTAGGTCGTCAATCCTACGAGCAGTACTTC,CASSLGRQSYEQYF
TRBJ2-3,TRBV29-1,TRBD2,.,TGCAGCGTGCTACTAGCGGGGGGGTTTCGAGGCACAGATACGCAGTATTTT,CSVLLAGGFRGTDTQYF
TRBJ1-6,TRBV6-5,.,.,TGTGCCTGTCAGAGCTCCTATAATTCACCCCTCCACTTT,CACQSSYNSPLHF
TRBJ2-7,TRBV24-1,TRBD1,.,TGTGCCACCAGTGACCCCAAACAGGGGAGTGCCTACGAGCAGTACTTC,CATSDPKQGSAYEQYF
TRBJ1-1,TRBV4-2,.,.,TGTGCCAGCAGCCAAGTACAAGGTAAGGGTGAAGCTTTCTTT,CASSQVQGKGEAFF
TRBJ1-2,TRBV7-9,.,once,TGTGCCAGCAGCACCTCGCGTCAGGAGTATGGCTACACCTTC,CASSTSRQEYGYTF
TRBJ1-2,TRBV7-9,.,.,TGTGCCAGCAGCTCCCAGTCGGGTGGCTACACCTTC,CASSSQSGGYTF
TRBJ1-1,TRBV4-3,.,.,TGCGCCAGCAGCCAAGAAGGCCCGAACACTGAAGCTTTCTTT,CASSQEGPNTEAFF
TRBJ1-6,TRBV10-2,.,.,TGCGCCAGCAGTGCCTATAATTCACCCCTCCACTTT,CASSAYNSPLHF
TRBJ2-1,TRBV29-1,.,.,TGCAGCGTCCGTAGGGGGGGACAGGTGTATAATGAGCAGTTCTTC,CSVRRGGQVYNEQFF
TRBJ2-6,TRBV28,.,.,TGTGCCAGCAGTTTAATAGGCGCACAGGGCGCCTGGGCCAACGTCCTGACTTTC,CASSLIGAQGAWANVLTF
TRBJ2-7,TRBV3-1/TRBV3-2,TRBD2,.,TGTGCCAGCAGCCAAGATCGTAGCGGGTCGCTAACCTACGAGCAGTACTTC,CASSQDRSGSLTYEQYF
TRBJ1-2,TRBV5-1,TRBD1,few,TGCGCCAGCGGACAGGGGTTGGGTGACTACACCTTC,CASGQGLGDYTF
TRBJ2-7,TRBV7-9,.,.,TGTGCCAGCAGCTTAGGGACAGCCCCTACGTACGAGCAGTACTTC,CASSLGTAPTYEQYF
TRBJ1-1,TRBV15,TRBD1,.,TGTGCCACCAGCAGAGAGTACGGGACAGGGAACACTGAAGCTTTCTTT,CATSREYGTGNTEAFF
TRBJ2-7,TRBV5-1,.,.,TGCGCCAGCAGCTTGAGGAAGTACGAGCAGTACTTC,CASSLRKYEQYF
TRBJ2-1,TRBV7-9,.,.,TGTGCCAGCAGCTCCGTACGGCCACAAAGCAATGAGCAGTTCTTC,CASSSVRPQSNEQFF
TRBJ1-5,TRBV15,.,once,TGTGCCACCAGCAGAGGGACACTGAGCAATCAGCCCCAGCATTTT,CATSRGTLSNQPQHF
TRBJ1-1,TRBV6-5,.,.,TGTGCCAGCAGCTCCCAAGACCTGCCGGGGACTGAAGCTTTCTTT,CASSSQDLPGTEAFF
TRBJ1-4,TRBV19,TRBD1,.,TGTGCCAGCAGAACAGGGGGCGAATTCAAAGGAGAAAAACTGTTTTTT,CASRTGGEFKGEKLFF
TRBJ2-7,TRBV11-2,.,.,TGTGCCAGCGGGGTTTTGGATGTTGATGTATACGAGCAGTACTTC,CASGVLDVDVYEQYF
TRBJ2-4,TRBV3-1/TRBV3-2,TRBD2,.,TGTGCCAGCAGCCAACAAGGATCGGCGGGAGGGCCGAAACCTCCTAAATCCAAAAACATTCAGTACTTC,CASSQQGSAGGPKPPKSKNIQYF
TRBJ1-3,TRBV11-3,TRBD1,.,TGTGCCAGCAGCCTCGGACAGGGAACGGGAAACACCATATATTTT,CASSLGQGTGNTIYF
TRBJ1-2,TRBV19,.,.,TGTGCCAGTACAAGACAAATTAACTATGGCTACACCTTC,CASTRQINYGYTF